The 5 T cell receptor beta chains listed next were all sequenced from one sample in a study of tumor and adjacent non-tumor tissue in lung cancer. The template was RNA from unsorted bulk tissue. The library came from three nested PCR rounds adapted from ARM-PCR protocols. TCRdb passed the multiplex PCR reads through MiXCR, listing each CDR3 protein once. The repertoire consists of over 110,000 distinct CDR3 sequences, with approximately 72% occurring once and the leading ten covering 15% to 20%. Sequencing was performed on lung tumor tissue. Source of these receptors: a man in his fifties or sixties with small cell lung cancer.

This clonotype was observed at least ten times. The chain combines TRBV20-1 with TRBJ2-3, with D unclear. Germline V lookup: CDR1 DFQATT, CDR2 SNEGSKA (reference sequence). The CDR3 totals 12 residues. Deletions cut 6 bases from V and 3 bases from J, with 10 bases between. The CDR3 DNA follows: TGCAGTGCCCAGGATCGGACAGATACGCAGTATTTT. This translates into CSAQDRTDTQYF.

The CDR3 region has the DNA TGCGCCAGCAGCCGGGCGGTCAGTCACCCAACCTCCACAGATACGCAGTATTTT. This sequence encodes CASSRAVSHPTSTDTQYF. The chain couples TRBV4-1 to TRBJ2-3; the D is unclear. This CDR3 has 18 amino acids. Trimming removed 4 bases at V and 2 bases at J, with 22 bases between. Germline-derived CDR1 and CDR2 are MGHRA and YSYEKL.

The genes are TRBV11-1 and TRBJ2-7; possibly TRBD2 for D (5 bases). Germline loops: CDR1 SGHAT, CDR2 FQDESV (reference sequence). V dropped 9 bases and J dropped 6 bases, with 15 bases sitting between them. This CDR3 region has 12 residues. CDR3 nucleotides: TGTGCCAGGAGCGGAGATGGGAGCGAGCAGTACTTC. Translated, it gives CARSGDGSEQYF.

For this clonotype: Compared with germline, one end of the junction differs, possibly owing to a read error. This chain uses TRBV4-1 with TRBJ2-2; D might be TRBD1 or TRBD2, each matching 5 bases. There are 15 residues in the CDR3. Germline V gene sequence: CDR1 MGHRA, CDR2 YSYEKL. As DNA, the CDR3 is TGCGCCAGCGGCCAAGTATCAAGAGGGGCCGGGGAGCTGTTTTTT. Its protein is CASGQVSRGAGELFF.

The genes are TRBV20-1 and TRBJ2-5; D unresolved. V lost 3 bases and J lost 4, with 15 bases in between. Per the germline V gene, CDR1 is DFQATT and CDR2 is SNEGSKA (reference sequence). CDR3 length: 14 residues. The CDR3 DNA reads TGCAGTGCTAGCTTCCCACAGAAGGGAGAGACCCAGTACTTC. This translates into CSASFPQKGETQYF.